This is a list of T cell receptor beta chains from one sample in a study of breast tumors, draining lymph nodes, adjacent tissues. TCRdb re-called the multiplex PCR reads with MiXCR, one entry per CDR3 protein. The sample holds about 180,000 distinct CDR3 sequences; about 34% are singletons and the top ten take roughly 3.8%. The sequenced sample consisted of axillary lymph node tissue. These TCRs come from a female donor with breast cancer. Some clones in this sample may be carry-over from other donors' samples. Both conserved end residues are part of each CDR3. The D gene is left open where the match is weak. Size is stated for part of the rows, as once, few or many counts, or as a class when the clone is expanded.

CDR3 protein: CASSHPDRDRPSNQPQHF; CDR3 DNA: TGTGCCAGCAGTCACCCCGACCGGGACAGGCCTAGCAATCAGCCCCAGCATTTT; J gene: TRBJ1-5; clone size: few; D gene: TRBD1; V gene: TRBV6-2/TRBV6-3
CDR3 protein: CASSLGLAFEPHSPDTQYF; CDR3 DNA: TGTGCCAGCAGTCTCGGACTAGCTTTCGAGCCCCACTCCCCAGATACGCAGTATTTT; J gene: TRBJ2-3; clone size: few; D gene: TRBD2; V gene: TRBV25-1
CDR3 protein: CASSGTGTDTQYF; CDR3 DNA: TGTGCCAGTAGCGGGACTGGCACAGATACGCAGTATTTT; J gene: TRBJ2-3; clone size: many; D gene: -; V gene: TRBV19
CDR3 protein: CASSRARGKGETQYF; CDR3 DNA: TGTGCCAGCAGTCGTGCCAGGGGGAAAGGGGAGACCCAGTACTTC; J gene: TRBJ2-5; clone size: many; D gene: TRBD1; V gene: TRBV6-1
CDR3 protein: CASSGPGVNTDTQYF; CDR3 DNA: TGTGCCAGCAGTGGACCTGGGGTTAACACAGATACGCAGTATTTT; J gene: TRBJ2-3; clone size: many; D gene: -; V gene: TRBV12-3/TRBV12-4
CDR3 protein: CASSHRGQTTSGTPYEQYF; CDR3 DNA: TGTGCCAGCAGTCACCGGGGACAGACCACTAGCGGGACCCCCTACGAGCAGTACTTC; J gene: TRBJ2-7; clone size: -; D gene: TRBD2; V gene: TRBV6-5
CDR3 protein: CASSRRPGTGANVLTF; CDR3 DNA: TGCGCCAGCAGCCGCAGGCCGGGGACAGGGGCCAACGTCCTGACTTTC; J gene: TRBJ2-6; clone size: -; D gene: -; V gene: TRBV4-1
CDR3 protein: CASSAEGGTDTQYF; CDR3 DNA: TGTGCCAGCAGCGCGGAGGGTGGCACAGATACGCAGTATTTT; J gene: TRBJ2-3; clone size: many; D gene: -; V gene: TRBV5-8
CDR3 protein: CASSYLQGYEQYF; CDR3 DNA: TGTGCCAGCAGTTACCTTCAGGGTTACGAGCAGTACTTC; J gene: TRBJ2-7; clone size: -; D gene: -; V gene: TRBV6-5
CDR3 protein: CASSGLRGDEHF; CDR3 DNA: TGTGCCAGCAGTGGCCTCAGGGGGGACGAGCATTTT; J gene: TRBJ1-5; clone size: once; D gene: TRBD1; V gene: TRBV2
CDR3 protein: CASSPGDRATDTQYF; CDR3 DNA: TGTGCCAGCAGTCCAGGGGACAGAGCCACAGATACGCAGTATTTT; J gene: TRBJ2-3; clone size: many; D gene: TRBD1; V gene: TRBV6-5
CDR3 protein: CASTPPGSGNTIYF; CDR3 DNA: TGTGCCAGTACCCCCCCCGGCTCTGGAAACACCATATATTTT; J gene: TRBJ1-3; clone size: many; D gene: -; V gene: TRBV3-1
CDR3 protein: CASGTGTGNRNTIYF; CDR3 DNA: TGCGCCAGCGGCACCGGTACTGGGAATCGAAACACCATATATTTT; J gene: TRBJ1-3; clone size: many; D gene: -; V gene: TRBV5-1
CDR3 protein: CSARTIAGPSYNEQFF; CDR3 DNA: TGCAGTGCTAGGACAATAGCGGGGCCATCCTACAATGAGCAGTTCTTC; J gene: TRBJ2-1; clone size: -; D gene: TRBD2; V gene: TRBV20-1
CDR3 protein: CASSYSGYSSYNEQFF; CDR3 DNA: TGTGCCAGCAGTTACTCGGGCTACAGCTCCTACAATGAGCAGTTCTTC; J gene: TRBJ2-1; clone size: -; D gene: -; V gene: TRBV6-2/TRBV6-3
CDR3 protein: CATSRDRGAEAFF; CDR3 DNA: TGTGCCACCAGCAGAGATCGAGGTGCTGAAGCTTTCTTT; J gene: TRBJ1-1; clone size: many; D gene: -; V gene: TRBV15
CDR3 protein: CASSSLAGGLNTGELFF; CDR3 DNA: TGTGCCAGCAGCTCGCTAGCGGGGGGCCTAAACACCGGGGAGCTGTTTTTT; J gene: TRBJ2-2; clone size: -; D gene: TRBD2; V gene: TRBV5-5
CDR3 protein: CASSSGLAGDVEQFF; CDR3 DNA: TGTGCCAGCAGCTCTGGACTAGCGGGAGACGTTGAGCAGTTCTTC; J gene: TRBJ2-1; clone size: many; D gene: TRBD2; V gene: TRBV5-8
CDR3 protein: CASSPGQYTEQFF; CDR3 DNA: TGTGCCAGCAGCCCTGGACAGTACACTGAGCAGTTCTTC; J gene: TRBJ2-1; clone size: -; D gene: -; V gene: TRBV11-3
CDR3 protein: CASAVRQTTWGGANVLTF; CDR3 DNA: TGTGCTAGTGCTGTCAGACAGACTACCTGGGGTGGGGCCAACGTCCTGACTTTC; J gene: TRBJ2-6; clone size: -; D gene: -; V gene: TRBV12-5
CDR3 protein: CASSLAVEVHEQFF; CDR3 DNA: TGTGCCAGCAGCTTAGCGGTGGAGGTACATGAGCAGTTCTTC; J gene: TRBJ2-1; clone size: -; D gene: -; V gene: TRBV7-9
CDR3 protein: CASNDRPDSYEQYF; CDR3 DNA: TGTGCCAGCAACGACAGGCCAGACTCCTACGAGCAGTACTTC; J gene: TRBJ2-7; clone size: many; D gene: -; V gene: TRBV12-3/TRBV12-4
CDR3 protein: CSVGGVLTDTQYF; CDR3 DNA: TGCAGCGTTGGGGGGGTGCTCACAGATACGCAGTATTTT; J gene: TRBJ2-3; clone size: -; D gene: -; V gene: TRBV29-1
CDR3 protein: CAIGKGRDSGNTIYF; CDR3 DNA: TGTGCCATCGGTAAAGGGAGGGACTCTGGAAACACCATATATTTC; J gene: TRBJ1-3; clone size: -; D gene: -; V gene: TRBV10-3
CDR3 protein: CASRRWLAGASSTDTQYF; CDR3 DNA: TGTGCCAGCCGGAGGTGGCTAGCGGGAGCCTCCAGCACAGATACGCAGTATTTT; J gene: TRBJ2-3; clone size: -; D gene: TRBD2; V gene: TRBV6-6
CDR3 protein: CATSRAPGPQHF; CDR3 DNA: TGTGCCACCAGCAGAGCGCCGGGACCCCAGCATTTT; J gene: TRBJ1-5; clone size: -; D gene: -; V gene: TRBV15
CDR3 protein: CAASGATDAQYF; CDR3 DNA: TGTGCCGCCAGCGGGGCAACAGATGCGCAGTATTTT; J gene: TRBJ2-3; clone size: -; D gene: TRBD2; V gene: TRBV10-3
CDR3 protein: CASSYGTSLYNEQFF; CDR3 DNA: TGTGCCAGCAGTTACGGGACTAGTCTCTACAATGAGCAGTTCTTC; J gene: TRBJ2-1; clone size: many; D gene: TRBD2; V gene: TRBV14
CDR3 protein: CASSRPTSGLWDTQYF; CDR3 DNA: TGTGCCAGCAGTCGCCCGACTAGCGGCTTGTGGGATACGCAGTATTTT; J gene: TRBJ2-3; clone size: -; D gene: TRBD2; V gene: TRBV6-2/TRBV6-3
CDR3 protein: CASSAGLAAQGEQYF; CDR3 DNA: TGTGCCAGCAGCGCGGGACTAGCGGCTCAAGGCGAGCAGTACTTC; J gene: TRBJ2-7; clone size: many; D gene: TRBD2; V gene: TRBV7-3
CDR3 protein: CAIRGSMNTEAFF; CDR3 DNA: TGTGCCATCAGGGGCAGTATGAACACTGAAGCTTTCTTT; J gene: TRBJ1-1; clone size: many; D gene: -; V gene: TRBV10-3
CDR3 protein: CASREPGLAEETQYF; CDR3 DNA: TGCGCCAGCAGGGAGCCGGGACTAGCAGAAGAGACCCAGTACTTC; J gene: TRBJ2-5; clone size: once; D gene: TRBD2; V gene: TRBV10-2
CDR3 protein: CSARDDSGQPQHF; CDR3 DNA: TGCAGTGCTAGGGACGACAGCGGTCAGCCCCAGCATTTT; J gene: TRBJ1-5; clone size: many; D gene: -; V gene: TRBV20-1
CDR3 protein: CASSLAGGGTDTQYF; CDR3 DNA: TGCGCCAGCAGCTTGGCCGGCGGGGGCACAGATACGCAGTATTTT; J gene: TRBJ2-3; clone size: many; D gene: -; V gene: TRBV5-1
CDR3 protein: CASSLNSDTQYF; CDR3 DNA: TGTGCCAGTAGTCTGAATTCGGATACGCAGTATTTT; J gene: TRBJ2-3; clone size: many; D gene: -; V gene: TRBV19
CDR3 protein: CASTPRAGVGDTQYF; CDR3 DNA: TGTGCCAGCACCCCCCGAGCGGGGGTAGGAGATACGCAGTATTTT; J gene: TRBJ2-3; clone size: -; D gene: TRBD2; V gene: TRBV6-2/TRBV6-3
CDR3 protein: CASSDRSYNEQFF; CDR3 DNA: TGTGCCAGTAGTGACCGATCCTACAATGAGCAGTTCTTC; J gene: TRBJ2-1; clone size: many; D gene: -; V gene: TRBV19
CDR3 protein: CASSLALGSGANVLTF; CDR3 DNA: TGTGCCAGCAGCTTAGCCCTTGGCTCTGGGGCCAACGTCCTGACTTTC; J gene: TRBJ2-6; clone size: many; D gene: -; V gene: TRBV7-9
CDR3 protein: CASSLAGLALSSYNEQFF; CDR3 DNA: TGCGCCAGCAGCTTGGCTGGACTAGCGCTGAGCTCCTACAATGAGCAGTTCTTC; J gene: TRBJ2-1; clone size: -; D gene: TRBD2; V gene: TRBV5-1
CDR3 protein: CASSVAGTSNGYTF; CDR3 DNA: TGCGCCAGCAGCGTAGCCGGGACAAGCAATGGCTACACCTTC; J gene: TRBJ1-2; clone size: -; D gene: -; V gene: TRBV5-1
CDR3 protein: CASSGPPRDFYNEQFF; CDR3 DNA: TGTGCCAGCAGTGGCCCGCCACGGGACTTCTACAATGAGCAGTTCTTC; J gene: TRBJ2-1; clone size: -; D gene: -; V gene: TRBV6-4
CDR3 protein: CASSLRTGAANYGYTF; CDR3 DNA: TGCGCCAGCAGCTTGCGGACGGGAGCCGCTAACTATGGCTACACCTTC; J gene: TRBJ1-2; clone size: many; D gene: -; V gene: TRBV5-1
CDR3 protein: CASSVTGNTGELFF; CDR3 DNA: TGTGCCAGTAGTGTTACAGGGAACACCGGGGAGCTGTTTTTT; J gene: TRBJ2-2; clone size: many; D gene: -; V gene: TRBV19
CDR3 protein: CASSLRVSNQPQHF; CDR3 DNA: TGTGCCAGCAGTCTCCGGGTTAGTAATCAGCCCCAGCATTTT; J gene: TRBJ1-5; clone size: many; D gene: -; V gene: TRBV12-3/TRBV12-4
CDR3 protein: CASSFTSRGVTDTQYF; CDR3 DNA: TGCGCCAGCAGCTTTACCTCCCGGGGGGTCACAGATACGCAGTATTTT; J gene: TRBJ2-3; clone size: few; D gene: TRBD2; V gene: TRBV5-1
CDR3 protein: CSLGVWDEKLFF; CDR3 DNA: TGCAGTTTAGGGGTATGGGATGAAAAACTGTTTTTT; J gene: TRBJ1-4; clone size: -; D gene: -; V gene: TRBV20-1
CDR3 protein: CASSRLGSGSATDTQYF; CDR3 DNA: TGTGCCAGCAGCCGCCTGGGGAGCGGGAGCGCCACAGATACGCAGTATTTT; J gene: TRBJ2-3; clone size: many; D gene: TRBD2; V gene: TRBV6-5